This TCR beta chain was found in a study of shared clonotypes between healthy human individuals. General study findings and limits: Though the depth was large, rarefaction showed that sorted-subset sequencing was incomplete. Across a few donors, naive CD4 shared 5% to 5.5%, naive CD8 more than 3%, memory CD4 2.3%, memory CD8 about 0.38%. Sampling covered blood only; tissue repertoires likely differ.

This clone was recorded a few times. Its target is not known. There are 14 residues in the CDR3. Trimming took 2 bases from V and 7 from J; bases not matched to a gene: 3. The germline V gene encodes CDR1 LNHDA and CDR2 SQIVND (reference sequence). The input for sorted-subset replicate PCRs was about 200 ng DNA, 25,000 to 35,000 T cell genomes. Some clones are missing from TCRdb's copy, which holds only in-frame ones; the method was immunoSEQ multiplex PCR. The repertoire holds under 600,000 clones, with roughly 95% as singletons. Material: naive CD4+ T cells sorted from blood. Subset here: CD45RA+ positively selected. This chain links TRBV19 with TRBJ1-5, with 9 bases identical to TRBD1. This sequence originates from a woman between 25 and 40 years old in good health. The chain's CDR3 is CASSIRTGDQPQHF. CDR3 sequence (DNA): TGTGCCAGTAGTATACGGACAGGGGACCAGCCCCAGCATTTT.